This T cell receptor beta chain was observed in a study of cytomegalovirus exposure and HLA in healthy donors. Overall study results and limits: Some public TCRs appeared in many individuals, while most sequences were rare. Among TCR beta chains, those listed as cytomegalovirus-associated numbered more than 150. Subsequent analysis showed first-cohort TCR clusters tending to co-occur in more than 90 validation repertoires.

The donors were members of the validation cohort, which comprised 120 subjects and was separate from the first cohort of some 680 subjects. Only in-frame clones appear in the TCRdb table, and some are missing; sequencing was by immunoSEQ multiplex PCR. The sample carries 50,000 to 65,000 clones, 85% to 95% recorded once. Remarks on this clone: The antigen remains unidentified.

This clonotype originated in a woman between 18 and 30 years old in good health and CMV-seropositive. The sample was PBMCs.

The CDR3 DNA follows: TGTGCCAGCTCACCGGGTGGCCAGGGTGGTTCGACTTTCTTT. This encodes CASSPGGQGGSTFF. The chain combines TRBV18 with TRBJ1-1, with a weak D call TRBD1 (5 bases). The CDR3 runs to 14 residues. V was trimmed by 3 bases and J by 12 bases, leaving 20 bases between them. Germline values: CDR1 KGHSH, CDR2 LQKENI.